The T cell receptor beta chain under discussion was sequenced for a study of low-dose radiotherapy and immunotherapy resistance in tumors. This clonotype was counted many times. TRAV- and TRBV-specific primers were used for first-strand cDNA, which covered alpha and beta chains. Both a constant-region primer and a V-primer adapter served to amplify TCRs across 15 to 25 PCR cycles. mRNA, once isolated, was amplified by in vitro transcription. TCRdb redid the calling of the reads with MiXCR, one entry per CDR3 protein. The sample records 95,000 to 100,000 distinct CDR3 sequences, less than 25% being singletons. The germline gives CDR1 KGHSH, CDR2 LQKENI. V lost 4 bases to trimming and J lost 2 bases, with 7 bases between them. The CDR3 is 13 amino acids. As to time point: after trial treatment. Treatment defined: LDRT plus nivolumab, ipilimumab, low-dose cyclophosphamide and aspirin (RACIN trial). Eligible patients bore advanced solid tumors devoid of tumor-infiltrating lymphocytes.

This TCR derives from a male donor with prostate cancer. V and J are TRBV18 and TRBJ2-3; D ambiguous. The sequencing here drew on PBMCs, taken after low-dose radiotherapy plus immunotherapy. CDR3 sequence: CASSQGNTDTQYF. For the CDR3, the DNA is TGTGCCAGCTCACAGGGAAACACAGATACGCAGTATTTT.